The 6 T cell receptor beta chains listed next were all sequenced from one sample in a study of T cell responses to AZD1222 COVID-19 vaccine. Sequencing was performed with immunoSEQ multiplex PCR; in TCRdb, only in-frame clones are kept and a portion is missing. The sample has tens of thousands of clones; around 85% are singletons. Sequencing used peripheral blood, obtained on day 0 of MenACWY control vaccination. Source of these receptors: an adult in good health.

The rearrangement uses TRBV9 and TRBJ2-7; 9 bases align to TRBD2. The CDR3 sequence is 17 residues long. The junction had 9 bases not matched to a gene; V was cut back by 0 bases and J by 2 bases. CDR1 is SGDLS, CDR2 YYNGEE, per germline. As DNA, the CDR3 is TGTGCCAGCAGCGTAGCGGGGGGGGCGGGAGGGGCCTACGAGCAGTACTTC. This encodes CASSVAGGAGGAYEQYF.

The chain combines TRBV10-2 with TRBJ2-1, with D tentatively TRBD2 (6 bases). Per the germline V gene, CDR1 is WSHSY and CDR2 is SAAADI. The V end was cut by 4 bases, the J end by 2 bases, with 15 bases between. This CDR3 contains 16 residues. CDR3 DNA sequence: TGCGCCAGCAGTGGGGGCGGGACCCCCCCCTACAATGAGCAGTTCTTC. The encoded protein is CASSGGGTPPYNEQFF.

This chain's CDR3 is CASSLVAGGGEQYF. As DNA, the CDR3 is TGTGCCAGCAGCTTAGTCGCGGGAGGAGGCGAGCAGTACTTC. The chain carries TRBV7-9 and TRBJ2-7, with TRBD2 matching 8 bases. This CDR3 is 14 amino acids long. CDR1 is SEHNR and CDR2 is FQNEAQ in the germline V gene (reference sequence). The junction had 5 bases not matched to a gene; V was cut back by 1 base and J by 6 bases.

The rearrangement links TRBV7-8 to TRBJ1-3; 7 nucleotides agree with TRBD1. V shed 5 bases and J 0 bases; nucleotides not matched to a gene: 10. CDR3 size: 17 residues. The germline V gene encodes CDR1 SGHVS and CDR2 FQNEAQ. The CDR3 region is CASSPRTGWDSGNTIYF. The CDR3 DNA reads as TGTGCCAGCAGCCCAAGGACAGGCTGGGACTCTGGAAACACCATATATTTT.

The chain recombines TRBV28 with TRBJ2-7, with 13 positions matching TRBD2. The germline V gene encodes CDR1 MDHEN and CDR2 SYDVKM. This CDR3 comprises 17 residues. V dropped 3 bases and J dropped 8; count of bases not matched to a gene: 13. CDR3 in amino acids: CASSFLSAGLAGLKQYF. DNA for the CDR3: TGTGCCAGCAGTTTTCTATCAGCGGGACTAGCGGGATTAAAGCAGTACTTC.

V and J are TRBV6-5 and TRBJ1-1, with D unresolved. Germline CDR1 MNHEY, CDR2 SVGAGI. Trimming shortened V by 5 bases and J by 4 bases, and 14 bases separated the two germline ends. The CDR3 extends over 14 amino acids. The CDR3: CASSTLAMGTEAFF. CDR3 coding DNA: TGTGCCAGCAGTACCCTTGCAATGGGCACTGAAGCTTTCTTT.